Sequencing of this TCR beta chain was carried out in a study of T-cell memory formation after mild COVID-19. The study, taken as a whole, reports: The CD4+ clones that contracted clustered mainly within CM and EM, and the CD8+ clones concentrated in EMRA. The study found balanced CD4/CD8 in clones contracting day 15 to 85 and a CD4+ lean in later expanders. Cross-reactive memory appears to have joined, as suggested by some responding clones showing up in pre-infection memory.

5'RACE primed from the constant segment yielded TCR alpha and TCR beta cDNA libraries bearing sample barcodes and UMIs. One entry per CDR3 protein, called by TCRdb with MiXCR from the 5' RACE reads. The profile shows some 320,000 distinct CDR3 sequences, approximately 16% of them singletons. Remarks on this clonotype: Its antigen remains unidentified.

The CDR3 covers 13 residues. The germline CDR1 and CDR2 sequences are DFQATT and SNEGSKA (reference sequence). Trimming took off 1 base at V and 11 bases at J, with 15 bases between the two ends. The V and J genes are TRBV20-1 and TRBJ1-3; TRBD1 might be the D (5 bases). This clonotype was obtained from a man aged 18 to 29 who had mild COVID-19 (a few samples of this study predate the infection). Cell type and time point are not known. Sequencing was carried out using PBMCs or a T cell subset sorted from them (not recorded which). In DNA, the CDR3 is TGCAGTGCTAGAGGGGACCGTCGGGGGGCCATATATTTT. Residues: CSARGDRRGAIYF.